These 25 T cell receptor beta chains share one sample of origin, sequenced in a study of T cell responses to AZD1222 COVID-19 vaccine. Only in-frame clones appear in the TCRdb table, and some are missing; sequencing was by immunoSEQ multiplex PCR. This table holds approximately 110,000 clones, approximately 91% found once. Here the sequenced sample was peripheral blood, taken on day 0 of AZD1222 vaccination. These receptors were taken from an adult in good health.

The chain joins TRBV4-3 to TRBJ2-2, with 8 nucleotides matching TRBD1. The CDR3 length is 16 residues. CDR1 is LGHNA, CDR2 YSLEER, per germline. Losses at the gene ends were 5 bases for V and 2 bases for J; bases not matched to a gene: 7. This chain's CDR3 is CASSTKTGVNTGELFF. In nucleotides, the CDR3 is TGCGCCAGCAGCACTAAGACAGGGGTCAACACCGGGGAGCTGTTTTTT.

This clone was picked up one time. The genes are TRBV3-1 (or the pseudogene TRBV3-2) and TRBJ1-6; tentatively, D is TRBD1 (6 bases). The V gene lost 4 bases and the J gene lost 6 bases, with 7 bases spanning the gap. Germline V gives CDR1 LGHDT, CDR2 YNNKEL (reference sequence). The CDR3 consists of 13 residues. The DNA for the CDR3 is TGTGCCAGCAGCCCGGACAGTAATTCACCCCTCCACTTT. Amino acids: CASSPDSNSPLHF.

The chain is built from TRBV7-8 and TRBJ2-7; D is uncertain. The CDR3 loop spans 15 amino acids. CDR1 and CDR2 (germline): SGHVS, FQNEAQ. Trimming pared 1 base from V and 2 bases from J, leaving 12 bases between. The CDR3 reads CASSLGRVSPYEQYV. The DNA of the CDR3 is TGTGCCAGCAGCTTAGGGAGAGTTTCTCCCTACGAGCAGTACGTC.

This rearrangement joins TRBV30 to TRBJ2-7, with D maybe TRBD2 (6 bases). Trimming took 0 bases from V and 2 from J, leaving 8 bases between them. The germline V gene encodes CDR1 GTSNPN and CDR2 SVGIG (reference sequence). This CDR3 has 13 amino acids. CDR3 in amino acids: CAWSVTSPYEQYF. The CDR3 DNA is TGTGCCTGGAGTGTGACTAGTCCCTACGAGCAGTACTTC.

The chain couples TRBV29-1 to TRBJ1-1, with 9 bases identical to TRBD1. The CDR3 totals 13 residues. CDR1 and CDR2 from the germline V gene are SQVTM and ANQGSEA. J gave up 4 bases and V 6 bases, and 6 bases lay outside the gene matches. In nucleotides, the CDR3 is TGCAGCGTCGACAGGGGGGTTGGCACTGAAGCTTTCTTT. Translation gives CSVDRGVGTEAFF.

This chain joins TRBV7-8 and TRBJ2-7; D not resolved. Germline V gene data show CDR1 as SGHVS and CDR2 as FQNEAQ. The CDR3 is made up of 11 amino acids. V lost 4 bases, J lost 3 bases, and 4 bases lay in between. The CDR3 DNA sequence: TGTGCCAGCAGCTCCTACTACGAGCAGTACTTC. Protein product: CASSSYYEQYF.

This clone was counted only a few times. V and J are TRBV28 and TRBJ2-2, with D perhaps TRBD2 (5 bases). The V and J ends lost 8 bases and 6 bases respectively, with 7 bases between them. The CDR3 covers 11 residues. CDR1 is MDHEN, CDR2 SYDVKM, per germline. CDR3 sequence (DNA): TGTGCCAGCCGGCGGGCCGGGGAGCTGTTTTTT. It translates to CASRRAGELFF. Full variable domain (missing parts from reference TRBV28 and TRBJ2-2): DVKVTQSSRYLVKRTGEKVFLECVQDMDHENMFWYRQDPGLGLRLIYFSYDVKMKEKGDIPEGYSVSREKKERFSLILESASTNQTSMYLCASRRAGELFFGEGSRLTVL.

V is TRBV5-1 and J is TRBJ1-4; D gene uncertain. This CDR3 contains 13 residues. Germline V gene sequence: CDR1 SGHRS, CDR2 YFSETQ. Trimming cost V 5 bases and J 2 bases, with 7 bases left between them. The CDR3 nucleotides read TGCGCCAGCAGTGGAGGGACTAATGAAAAACTGTTTTTT. Amino acids: CASSGGTNEKLFF.

The chain employs TRBV29-1 and TRBJ2-1; the match to TRBD2 covers 7 bases. The CDR3 loop spans 13 amino acids. The germline CDR1 and CDR2 sequences are SQVTM and ANQGSEA. Trimming cost V 5 bases and J 6 bases; bases outside gene matches: 7. The CDR3 spells CSVKAGEVNEQFF. The CDR3 bases are TGCAGCGTTAAGGCGGGAGAGGTCAATGAGCAGTTCTTC.

The J gene is TRBJ2-7, the V gene TRBV12-3 or TRBV12-4, with D unclear. The CDR3 is 11 residues long. Trimming removed 5 bases from V and 3 bases from J, with 5 bases in between. The DNA for the CDR3 is TGTGCCAGCAGTGCCAACTACGAGCAGTACTTC. Translated, it gives CASSANYEQYF.

The chain couples TRBV2 to TRBJ2-7; no clear D. Germline assignment: CDR1 SNHLY and CDR2 FYNNEI. The ends were cut back, 4 bases at V and 7 bases at J, with 5 bases in the middle. This CDR3 spans 10 amino acids. This CDR3 is CASSVVEQYV. CDR3 coding DNA: TGTGCCAGCAGTGTGGTGGAGCAGTACGTC.

This chain joins TRBV3-1 (or the pseudogene TRBV3-2) and TRBJ2-1, with TRBD2 as a possible D gene (6 bases). The CDR3 spans 16 residues. Trimming left V 0 bases short and J 5 bases short, with 14 bases between. Germline assignment: CDR1 LGHDT and CDR2 YNNKEL (reference sequence). The CDR3 here is CASSQDVGLANNEQFF. In DNA form, the CDR3 reads TGTGCCAGCAGCCAAGATGTGGGACTGGCAAACAATGAGCAGTTCTTC.

This clone was observed once. V usage is TRBV2 and J usage is TRBJ2-7, with D tentatively TRBD1 (5 bases). The V end was cut by 4 bases, the J end by 2 bases, with 6 bases between. The CDR3 sequence is 12 residues long. CDR1 is SNHLY, CDR2 FYNNEI, per germline. Written as DNA, the CDR3 is TGTGCCAGCAGTGCAGGGCCCTACGAGCAGTACTTC. Its translation is CASSAGPYEQYF.

CDR3 coding DNA: TGTGCCAGCAGCCTCCGACACGGGGGTCGAGACTATGGCTACACCTTC. Its protein is CASSLRHGGRDYGYTF. This sequence joins TRBV7-2 and TRBJ1-2; possible D gene TRBD1, 5 bases. The CDR3 has 16 amino acids. With 5 bases removed from V and 3 bases from J, the gap between germline ends came to 19 bases. The V gene's germline CDR1 is SGHTA and CDR2 FQGNSA.

The V call is TRBV7-9, the J call TRBJ1-4; no clear D gene. V lost 1 base and J 8 bases, leaving 8 bases between the germline ends. The CDR3 contains 13 residues. From germline, CDR1 is SEHNR and CDR2 FQNEAQ (reference sequence). The CDR3 DNA reads as TGTGCCAGCAGCTTAGAGGTTGTCGAAAAACTGTTTTTT. It encodes CASSLEVVEKLFF.

The chain uses TRBV2 and TRBJ1-2, with D perhaps TRBD1 (6 bases). Germline-derived CDR1 and CDR2 are SNHLY and FYNNEI. Trimming took 7 bases from V and 7 from J, leaving 16 bases between them. The CDR3 runs 13 residues. The DNA for the CDR3 is TGTGCCAGCACCCGGACAGTTACCTTTGGCTACACCTTC. It encodes CASTRTVTFGYTF.

The J gene is TRBJ2-3, the V gene TRBV6-2 or TRBV6-3; a weak D match, TRBD2 (7 bases). The germline V and J ends were trimmed by 3 bases and 1 base, with 20 bases remaining between them. Germline V gene lookup returns CDR1 MNHEY and CDR2 SVGEGT. The CDR3 has 18 amino acids. The CDR3 loop is CASSYPIMAGARTDTQYF. The CDR3 DNA reads as TGTGCCAGCAGTTATCCGATAATGGCGGGGGCCCGCACAGATACGCAGTATTTT.

The V call is TRBV6-1, the J call TRBJ1-6; no reliable D call. Trimming took off 2 bases at V and 1 base at J, with 6 bases between the two ends. Germline CDR1 MNHNS, CDR2 SASEGT. This CDR3 spans 15 amino acids. The CDR3 protein is CASSERVSYNSPLHF. CDR3 in DNA: TGTGCCAGCAGTGAACGGGTTTCCTATAATTCACCCCTCCACTTT.

The rearrangement links TRBV5-1 to TRBJ1-2; 7 bases fit TRBD1. The CDR3 is made up of 15 amino acids. In germline, CDR1 is SGHRS, CDR2 YFSETQ. V lost 0 bases, J lost 3 bases, and 5 bases stayed unmatched. CDR3 sequence: CASSLANRGDYGYTF. The CDR3, as DNA: TGCGCCAGCAGCTTGGCCAACAGGGGCGACTATGGCTACACCTTC. Combining the CDR3 with reference TRBV5-1 and TRBJ1-2 gives the whole variable domain KAGVTQTPRYLIKTRGQQVTLSCSPISGHRSVSWYQQTPGQGLQFLFEYFSETQRNKGNFPGRFSGRQFSNSRSEMNVSTLELGDSALYLCASSLANRGDYGYTFGSGTRLTVV.

The chain couples TRBV29-1 to TRBJ1-2; TRBD1 matches at 11 bases. CDR1 SQVTM and CDR2 ANQGSEA come from the germline V gene. The CDR3 loop spans 15 amino acids. The V and J ends lost 7 bases and 4 bases, in that order; junction bases with no gene match: 11. CDR3 loop: CSGASGQGAGYGYTF. The DNA for the CDR3 is TGCAGCGGCGCCTCAGGACAGGGGGCTGGCTATGGCTACACCTTC.

The rearrangement links TRBV7-9 to TRBJ1-3; 7 nucleotides agree with TRBD1. V gave up 0 bases and J gave up 0 bases; unmatched junction bases: 2. This CDR3 contains 16 residues. The germline V gene has CDR1 SEHNR and CDR2 FQNEAQ (reference sequence). CDR3 region: CASSLATGRSGNTIYF. In DNA form, the CDR3 reads TGTGCCAGCAGCTTAGCGACAGGGCGCTCTGGAAACACCATATATTTT.

The chain uses TRBV6-5 and TRBJ2-1; TRBD2 matches 9 bases. Germline V gives CDR1 MNHEY, CDR2 SVGAGI. This CDR3 is 14 amino acids long. J gave up 9 bases and V 6 bases, and 9 bases lay outside the gene matches. CDR3 DNA sequence: TGTGCCAGCAGGGATAACGCGGGAGGGGTTGAGCAGTTCTTC. Its translation: CASRDNAGGVEQFF.

The V gene is TRBV6-5, the J gene TRBJ1-5; the D is unclear. V was trimmed by 4 bases and J by 2 bases, leaving 9 bases between them. CDR1 and CDR2 (germline): MNHEY, SVGAGI. The length of the CDR3 is 14 residues. In DNA, the CDR3 is TGTGCCAGCAGTTTCGGTACAGGCAATCAGCCCCAGCATTTT. It specifies CASSFGTGNQPQHF.

The chain uses TRBV5-1 and TRBJ2-7; 8 bases map to TRBD1. The ends lost 4 bases at V and 5 bases at J; junction bases unmatched: 11. The germline V gene has CDR1 SGHRS and CDR2 YFSETQ. The CDR3 is made up of 15 amino acids. As DNA, the CDR3 is TGCGCCAGCAGCCCCCGGACAGGGTTCCGCGACGAGCAGTACTTC. Translating it yields CASSPRTGFRDEQYF.

This clone is a singleton in its sample. This chain joins TRBV7-2 and TRBJ1-2; TRBD1 matches at 9 bases. CDR3 length equals 15 residues. V trimming: 3 bases; J trimming: 5 bases; junction bases outside the gene matches: 7. CDR1 SGHTA and CDR2 FQGNSA come from the germline V gene. As DNA, the CDR3 is TGTGCCAGCAGCTTTTACGGGACAGGGCTTTATGGCTACACCTTC. Translated, it gives CASSFYGTGLYGYTF. Filled out from reference TRBV7-2 and TRBJ1-2, the complete variable domain reads GAGVSQSPSNKVTEKGKDVELRCDPISGHTALYWYRQSLGQGLEFLIYFQGNSAPDKSGLPSDRFSAERTGGSVSTLTIQRTQQEDSAVYLCASSFYGTGLYGYTFGSGTRLTVV.